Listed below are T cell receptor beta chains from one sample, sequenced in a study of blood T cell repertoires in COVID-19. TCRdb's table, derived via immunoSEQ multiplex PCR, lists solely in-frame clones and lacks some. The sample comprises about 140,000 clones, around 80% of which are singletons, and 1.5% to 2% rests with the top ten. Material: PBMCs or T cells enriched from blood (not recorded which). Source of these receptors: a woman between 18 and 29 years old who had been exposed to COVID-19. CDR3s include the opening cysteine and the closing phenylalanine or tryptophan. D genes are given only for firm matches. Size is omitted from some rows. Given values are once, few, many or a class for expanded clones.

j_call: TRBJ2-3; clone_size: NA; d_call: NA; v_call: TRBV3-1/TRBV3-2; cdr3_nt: TGTGCCAGCAGCCAAGAACGGAAGGGAGGAGATACGCAGTATTTT; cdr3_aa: CASSQERKGGDTQYF
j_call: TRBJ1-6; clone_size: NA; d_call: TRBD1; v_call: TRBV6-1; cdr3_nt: TGTGCCAGCAGTGAAGACAGGGGGCTTGATTCACCCCTCCACTTT; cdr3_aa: CASSEDRGLDSPLHF
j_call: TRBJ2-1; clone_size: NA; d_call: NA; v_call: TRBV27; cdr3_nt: TGTGCCAGCAGATATACAGGGTCCTACAATGAGCAGTTCTTC; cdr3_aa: CASRYTGSYNEQFF
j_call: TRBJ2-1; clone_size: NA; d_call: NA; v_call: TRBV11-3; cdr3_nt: TGTGCCAGCAGCTTAGATCATGGCGGATCTAGCTCCTACAATGAGCAGTTCTTC; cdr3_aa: CASSLDHGGSSSYNEQFF
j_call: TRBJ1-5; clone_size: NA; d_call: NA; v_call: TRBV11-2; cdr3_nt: TGTGCCAGCAGCTTAGGGTTCGGTTATAGCGGCAATCAGCCCCAGCATTTT; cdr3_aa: CASSLGFGYSGNQPQHF
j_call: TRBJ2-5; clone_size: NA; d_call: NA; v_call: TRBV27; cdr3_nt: TGTGCCAGCAGTTTATCACGCGGGCCGGGGACCCAGTACTTC; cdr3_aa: CASSLSRGPGTQYF
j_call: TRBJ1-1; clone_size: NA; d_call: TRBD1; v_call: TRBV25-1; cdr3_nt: TGTGCCAGCAAGGACAGGGGACACACTGAAGCTTTCTTT; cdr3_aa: CASKDRGHTEAFF
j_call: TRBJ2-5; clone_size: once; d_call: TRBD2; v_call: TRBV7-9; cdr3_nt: TGTGCCAGCAGCTCTAGCGGGAGAGGAGCCGAGACCCAGTACTTC; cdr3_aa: CASSSSGRGAETQYF
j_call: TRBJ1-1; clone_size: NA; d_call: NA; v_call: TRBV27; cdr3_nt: TGTGCCAGCAGTGAAGTTACAGGGTCTGAAGCTTTCTTT; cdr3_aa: CASSEVTGSEAFF
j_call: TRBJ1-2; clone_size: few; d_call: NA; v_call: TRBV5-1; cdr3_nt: TGCGCCAGCAGCTTGGAGGGGTCACTTTATGGCTACACCTTC; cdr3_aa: CASSLEGSLYGYTF
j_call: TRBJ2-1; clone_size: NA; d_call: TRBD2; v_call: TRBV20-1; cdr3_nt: TGCAGTGCTAGTCGGGGGGGACTAGCGAACGTCTACAATGAGCAGTTCTTC; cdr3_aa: CSASRGGLANVYNEQFF
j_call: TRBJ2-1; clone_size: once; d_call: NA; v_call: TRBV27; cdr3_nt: TGTGCCAGCAGTCAACCGGGGAGCCCGAGGTCCAATGAGCAGTTCTTC; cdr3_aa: CASSQPGSPRSNEQFF
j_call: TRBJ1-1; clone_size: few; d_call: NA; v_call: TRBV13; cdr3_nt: TGTGCCAGCAGCTTAACCGGGTCAGCTTCTAGGGCTTTCTTT; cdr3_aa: CASSLTGSASRAFF
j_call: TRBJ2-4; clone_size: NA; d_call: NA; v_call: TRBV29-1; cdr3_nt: TGCAGCGTTAAAAGAGCCAGGGCGGCCAAAAACATTCAGTACTTC; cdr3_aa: CSVKRARAAKNIQYF
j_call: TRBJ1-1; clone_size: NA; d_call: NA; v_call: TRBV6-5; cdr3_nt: TGTGCCAGCAGTCCCTTCCACCGGGGGACTGAAGCTTTCTTT; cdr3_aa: CASSPFHRGTEAFF
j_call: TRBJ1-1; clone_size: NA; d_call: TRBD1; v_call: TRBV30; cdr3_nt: TGTGCCTGGACCAATACAGGGGCCCTCGGGGCTTTCTTT; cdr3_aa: CAWTNTGALGAFF